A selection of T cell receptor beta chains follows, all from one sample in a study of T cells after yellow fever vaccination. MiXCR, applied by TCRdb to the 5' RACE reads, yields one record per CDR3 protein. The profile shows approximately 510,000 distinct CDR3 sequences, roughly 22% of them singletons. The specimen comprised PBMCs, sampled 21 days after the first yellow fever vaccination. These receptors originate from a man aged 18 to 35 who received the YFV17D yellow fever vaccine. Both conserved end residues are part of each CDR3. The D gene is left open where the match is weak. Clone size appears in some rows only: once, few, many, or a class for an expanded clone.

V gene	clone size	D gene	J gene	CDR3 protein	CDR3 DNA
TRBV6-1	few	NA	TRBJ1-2	CASSPNLRGVDGYTF	TGTGCCAGCAGTCCTAATCTGCGAGGGGTTGATGGCTACACCTTC
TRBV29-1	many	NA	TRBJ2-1	CSAVGGYNEQFF	TGCAGCGCCGTCGGGGGCTACAATGAGCAGTTCTTC
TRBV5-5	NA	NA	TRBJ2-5	CASTHILYQETQYF	TGTGCCAGCACTCATATCTTGTACCAAGAGACCCAGTACTTC
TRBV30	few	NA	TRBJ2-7	CAWNKLTGSYEQYF	TGTGCCTGGAATAAACTGACAGGCTCCTACGAGCAGTACTTC
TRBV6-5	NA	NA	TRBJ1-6	CASSLDNYNSPLHF	TGTGCCAGCAGTCTCGACAACTATAATTCACCCCTCCACTTT
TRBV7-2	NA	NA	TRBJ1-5	CASSPRDMSNQPQHF	TGTGCCAGCAGCCCCCGGGACATGAGCAATCAGCCCCAGCATTTT
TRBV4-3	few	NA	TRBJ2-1	CASSQAGAVLNEQFF	TGCGCCAGCAGCCAAGCCGGGGCTGTGCTAAATGAGCAGTTCTTC
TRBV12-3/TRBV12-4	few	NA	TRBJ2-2	CASRPLAGELFF	TGTGCCAGCAGGCCCTTGGCCGGGGAGCTGTTTTTT
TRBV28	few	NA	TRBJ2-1	CASLEHNSYNEQFF	TGTGCCAGCCTCGAGCATAACTCCTACAATGAGCAGTTCTTC
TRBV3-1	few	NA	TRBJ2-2	CASSQVSSGAVTGELFF	TGTGCCAGCAGCCAAGTGTCATCGGGGGCGGTGACCGGGGAGCTGTTTTTT
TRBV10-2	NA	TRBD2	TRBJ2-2	CASTSGNTGELFF	TGCGCCAGCACTAGCGGTAACACCGGGGAGCTGTTTTTT